This T cell receptor beta chain was captured by sequencing in a study of TIL therapy for anti-PD-1-resistant metastatic lung cancer. On the study more broadly: Tumors carried a median roughly 1.5 non-synonymous mutations per megabase.

The immunoSEQ assay was v3. Libraries were sequenced to around 2 million read pairs (survey) or 5-6 million (deep). This table comes from immunoSEQ multiplex PCR, and its TCRdb copy is limited to in-frame clones, with some not included. The sample shows about 59,000 clones, less than 85% of them seen only once. The study, taken as a whole, reports: This highly selected cohort may not generalize to typical lung cancer patients.

Indicated time point: pre-treatment sample, taken before nivolumab and TIL therapy. V shed 4 bases and J shed 7 bases, with 7 bases lying between them. The CDR3 contains 11 residues. The germline CDR1 and CDR2 sequences are SNHLY and FYNNEI. As to this clone: Antigen unknown.

The chain recombines TRBV2 with TRBJ1-1; D is unclear. This specimen was blood, taken at baseline. The clonotype was recovered from a person between 25 and 80 years old with non-small cell lung cancer. The CDR3 DNA follows: TGTGCCAGCAGTGCAGCGGTTGAAGCTTTCTTT. It codes for CASSAAVEAFF.